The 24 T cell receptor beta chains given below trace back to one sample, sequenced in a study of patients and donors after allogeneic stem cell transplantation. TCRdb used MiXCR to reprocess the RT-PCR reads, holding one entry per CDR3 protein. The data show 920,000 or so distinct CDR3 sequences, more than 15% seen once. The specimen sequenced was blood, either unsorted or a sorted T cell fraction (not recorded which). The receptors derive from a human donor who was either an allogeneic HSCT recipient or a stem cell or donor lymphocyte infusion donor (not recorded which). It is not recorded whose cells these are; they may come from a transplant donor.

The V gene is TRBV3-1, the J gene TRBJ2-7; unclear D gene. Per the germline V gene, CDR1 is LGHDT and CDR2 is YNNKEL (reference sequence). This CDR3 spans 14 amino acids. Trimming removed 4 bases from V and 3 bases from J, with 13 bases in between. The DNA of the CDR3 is TGTGCCAGCAGCCTAGCTGAACCCGTCTACGAGCAGTACTTC. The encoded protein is CASSLAEPVYEQYF.

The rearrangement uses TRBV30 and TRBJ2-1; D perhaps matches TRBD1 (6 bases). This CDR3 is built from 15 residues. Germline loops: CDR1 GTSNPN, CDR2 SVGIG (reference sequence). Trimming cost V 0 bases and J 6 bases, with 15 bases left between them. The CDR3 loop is CAWSVRAGAGNEQFF. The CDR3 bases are TGTGCCTGGAGTGTAAGGGCAGGGGCCGGCAATGAGCAGTTCTTC.

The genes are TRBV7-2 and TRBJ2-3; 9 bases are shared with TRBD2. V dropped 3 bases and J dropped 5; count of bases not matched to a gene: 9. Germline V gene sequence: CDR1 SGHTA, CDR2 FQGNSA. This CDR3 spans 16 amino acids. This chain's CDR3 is CASSLAGRGGGDTQYF. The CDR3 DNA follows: TGTGCCAGCAGCTTGGCTGGGCGGGGGGGAGGAGATACGCAGTATTTT.

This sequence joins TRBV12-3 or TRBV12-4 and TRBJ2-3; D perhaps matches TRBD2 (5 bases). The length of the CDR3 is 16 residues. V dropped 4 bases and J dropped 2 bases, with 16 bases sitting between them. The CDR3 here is CASSSGVARSTDTQYF. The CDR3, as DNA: TGTGCCAGCAGTTCCGGGGTAGCCCGATCCACAGATACGCAGTATTTT.

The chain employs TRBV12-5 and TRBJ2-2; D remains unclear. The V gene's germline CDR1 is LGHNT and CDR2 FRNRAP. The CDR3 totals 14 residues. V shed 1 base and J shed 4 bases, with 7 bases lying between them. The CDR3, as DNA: TGTGCTAGTGGTTTGGGCCGAATCACCGGGGAGCTGTTTTTT. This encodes CASGLGRITGELFF.

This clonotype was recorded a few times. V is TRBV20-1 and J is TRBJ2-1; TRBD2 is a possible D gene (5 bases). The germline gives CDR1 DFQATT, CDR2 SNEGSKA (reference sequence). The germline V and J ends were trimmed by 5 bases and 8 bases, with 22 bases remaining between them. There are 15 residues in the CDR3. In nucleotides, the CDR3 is TGCAGTGCTCCAGACTCGGCAGCGGTCTGGGATGAGCAGTTCTTC. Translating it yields CSAPDSAAVWDEQFF.

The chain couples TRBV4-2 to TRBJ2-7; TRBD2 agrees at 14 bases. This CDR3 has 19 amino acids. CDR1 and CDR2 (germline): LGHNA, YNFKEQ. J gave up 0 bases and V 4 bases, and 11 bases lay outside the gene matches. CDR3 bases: TGTGCCAGCAGCCGGAGGACCGGGACTAGCGGGGGCTCCTCCTACGAGCAGTACTTC. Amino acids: CASSRRTGTSGGSSYEQYF.

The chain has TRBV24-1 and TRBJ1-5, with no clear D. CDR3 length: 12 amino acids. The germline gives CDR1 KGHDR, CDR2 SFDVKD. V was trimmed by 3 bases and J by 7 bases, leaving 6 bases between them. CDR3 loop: CATSDDRQPQHF. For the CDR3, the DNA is TGTGCCACCAGTGATGACCGACAGCCCCAGCATTTT.

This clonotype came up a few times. CDR3 in DNA: TGTGCCAGCAGCCGGGCAGCCGGCAACTATGGCTACACCTTC. This sequence encodes CASSRAAGNYGYTF. The chain combines TRBV3-1 with TRBJ1-2, with no clear D. The V and J ends lost 4 bases and 2 bases respectively, with 11 bases between them. Germline CDR1 and CDR2: LGHDT and YNNKEL (reference sequence). This CDR3 has 14 amino acids.

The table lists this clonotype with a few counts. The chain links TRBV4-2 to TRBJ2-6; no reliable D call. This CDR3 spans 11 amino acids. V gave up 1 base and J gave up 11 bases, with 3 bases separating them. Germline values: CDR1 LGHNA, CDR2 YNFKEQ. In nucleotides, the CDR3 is TGTGCCAGCAGCCAAGGGGACGTCCTGACTTTC. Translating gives CASSQGDVLTF.

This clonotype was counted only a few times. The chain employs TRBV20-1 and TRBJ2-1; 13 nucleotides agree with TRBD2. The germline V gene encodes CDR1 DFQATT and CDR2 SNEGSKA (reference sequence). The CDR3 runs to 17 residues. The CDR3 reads CISPGLAGPSSYNEQFF. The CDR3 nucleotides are TGCATTTCTCCGGGACTAGCGGGACCCAGCTCCTACAATGAGCAGTTCTTC.

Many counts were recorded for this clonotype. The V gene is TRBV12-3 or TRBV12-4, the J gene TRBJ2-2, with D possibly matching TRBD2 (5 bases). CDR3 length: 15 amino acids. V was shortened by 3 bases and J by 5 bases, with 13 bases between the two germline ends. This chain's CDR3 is CASSFGLRVTGELFF. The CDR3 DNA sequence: TGTGCCAGCAGTTTTGGTCTGAGGGTGACCGGGGAGCTGTTTTTT.

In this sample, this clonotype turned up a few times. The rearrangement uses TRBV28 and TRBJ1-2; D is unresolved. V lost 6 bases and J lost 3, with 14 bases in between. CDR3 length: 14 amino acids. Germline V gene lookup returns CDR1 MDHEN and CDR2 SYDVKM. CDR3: CASREGQQYYGYTF. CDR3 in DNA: TGTGCCAGCAGGGAAGGGCAGCAGTACTATGGCTACACCTTC.

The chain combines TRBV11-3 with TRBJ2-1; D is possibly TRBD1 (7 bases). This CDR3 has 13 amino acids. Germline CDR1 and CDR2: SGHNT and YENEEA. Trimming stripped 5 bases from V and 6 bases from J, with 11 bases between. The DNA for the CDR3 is TGTGCCAGCAGCCCGCGGGACAGCAATGAGCAGTTCTTC. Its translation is CASSPRDSNEQFF.

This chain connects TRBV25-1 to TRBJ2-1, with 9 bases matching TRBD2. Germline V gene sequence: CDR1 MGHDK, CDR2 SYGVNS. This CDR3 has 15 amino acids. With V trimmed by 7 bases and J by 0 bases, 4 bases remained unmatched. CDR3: CASMGGGASYNEQFF. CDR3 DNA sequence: TGTGCCAGCATGGGCGGGGGGGCCTCCTACAATGAGCAGTTCTTC.

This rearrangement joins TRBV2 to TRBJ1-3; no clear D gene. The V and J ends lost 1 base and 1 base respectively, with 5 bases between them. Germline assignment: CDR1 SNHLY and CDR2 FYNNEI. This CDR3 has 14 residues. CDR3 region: CASSEVGSGNTIYF. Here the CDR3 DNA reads TGTGCCAGCAGTGAAGTGGGATCTGGAAACACCATATATTTT.

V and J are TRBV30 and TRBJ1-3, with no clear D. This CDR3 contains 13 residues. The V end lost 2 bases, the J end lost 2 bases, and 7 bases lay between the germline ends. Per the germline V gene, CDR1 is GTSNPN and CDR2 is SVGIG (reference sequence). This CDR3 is CAWSWVAGNTIYF. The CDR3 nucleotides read TGTGCCTGGAGTTGGGTAGCTGGAAACACCATATATTTT.

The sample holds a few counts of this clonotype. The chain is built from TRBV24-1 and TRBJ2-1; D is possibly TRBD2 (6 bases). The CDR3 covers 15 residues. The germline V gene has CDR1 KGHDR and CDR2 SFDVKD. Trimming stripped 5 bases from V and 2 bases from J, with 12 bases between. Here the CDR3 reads CATSGGEDTYNEQFF. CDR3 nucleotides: TGTGCCACCAGTGGGGGGGAAGATACCTACAATGAGCAGTTCTTC.

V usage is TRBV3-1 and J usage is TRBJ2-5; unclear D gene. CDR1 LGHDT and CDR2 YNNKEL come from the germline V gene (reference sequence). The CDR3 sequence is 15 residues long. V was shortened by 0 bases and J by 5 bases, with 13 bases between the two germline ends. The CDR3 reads CASSQDLAAAETQYF. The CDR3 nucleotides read TGTGCCAGCAGCCAAGATCTGGCGGCGGCGGAGACCCAGTACTTC.

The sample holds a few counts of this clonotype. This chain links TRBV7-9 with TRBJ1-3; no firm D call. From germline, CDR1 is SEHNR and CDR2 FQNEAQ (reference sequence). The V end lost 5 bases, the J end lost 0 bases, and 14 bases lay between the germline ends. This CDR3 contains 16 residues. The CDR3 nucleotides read TGTGCCAGCAGCCCCTCTAGGGTGAGCTCTGGAAACACCATATATTTT. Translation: CASSPSRVSSGNTIYF.

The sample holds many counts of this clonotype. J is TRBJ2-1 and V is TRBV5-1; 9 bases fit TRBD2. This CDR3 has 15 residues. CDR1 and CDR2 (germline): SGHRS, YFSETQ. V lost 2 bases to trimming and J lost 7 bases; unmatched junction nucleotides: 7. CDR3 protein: CASSLQSGGKNEQFF. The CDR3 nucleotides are TGCGCCAGCAGCTTACAAAGCGGGGGGAAGAATGAGCAGTTCTTC. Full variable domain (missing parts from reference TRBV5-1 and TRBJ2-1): KAGVTQTPRYLIKTRGQQVTLSCSPISGHRSVSWYQQTPGQGLQFLFEYFSETQRNKGNFPGRFSGRQFSNSRSEMNVSTLELGDSALYLCASSLQSGGKNEQFFGPGTRLTVL.

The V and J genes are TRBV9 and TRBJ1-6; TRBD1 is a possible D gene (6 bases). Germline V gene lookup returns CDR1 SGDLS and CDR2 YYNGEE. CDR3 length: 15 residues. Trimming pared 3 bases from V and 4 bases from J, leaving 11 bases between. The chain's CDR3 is CASSDRTEYNSPLHF. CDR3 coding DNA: TGTGCCAGCAGCGACCGGACAGAGTATAATTCACCCCTCCACTTT.

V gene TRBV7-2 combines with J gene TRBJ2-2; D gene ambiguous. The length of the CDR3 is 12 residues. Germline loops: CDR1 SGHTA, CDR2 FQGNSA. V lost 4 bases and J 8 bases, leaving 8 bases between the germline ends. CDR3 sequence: CASSSWRGELFF. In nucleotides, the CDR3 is TGTGCCAGCAGCTCCTGGCGGGGGGAGCTGTTTTTT.

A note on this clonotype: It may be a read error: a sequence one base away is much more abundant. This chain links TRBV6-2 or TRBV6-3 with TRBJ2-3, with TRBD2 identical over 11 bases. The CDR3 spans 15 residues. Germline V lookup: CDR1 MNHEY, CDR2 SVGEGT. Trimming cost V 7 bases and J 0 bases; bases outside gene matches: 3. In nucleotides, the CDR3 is TGTGCCAGCATCTGGACTAGCGGGAGCACAGATACGCAGTATTTT. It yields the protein CASIWTSGSTDTQYF.